This TCR beta chain was sequenced during a study of cytomegalovirus exposure and HLA in healthy donors. The CDR3 is 15 residues long. Trimming took off 5 bases at V and 1 base at J, with 15 bases between the two ends. The V gene's germline CDR1 is SGHAT and CDR2 FQDESV (reference sequence). Study-wide results and limits: Using a false discovery rate of 0.05, a later analysis showed that 16,000 or so TCR beta sequences were associated with HLA alleles.

The PCR was carried out with 60 Vbeta primers and 13 Jbeta primers. Produced via immunoSEQ multiplex PCR; TCRdb's table is partial and in-frame only. The table records about 200,000 clones, around 77% of them present only once. As to this clone: The antigen is unknown.

The receptor comes from a woman in her thirties in good health and CMV-seronegative. This chain uses TRBV11-1 with TRBJ2-7; D is perhaps TRBD1 (6 bases). Sequencing was done on a sample of PBMCs. The CDR3 DNA reads TGTGCCAGCAGCACGGGACATTCGACTTCCTACGAGCAGTACTTC. This codes for CASSTGHSTSYEQYF.